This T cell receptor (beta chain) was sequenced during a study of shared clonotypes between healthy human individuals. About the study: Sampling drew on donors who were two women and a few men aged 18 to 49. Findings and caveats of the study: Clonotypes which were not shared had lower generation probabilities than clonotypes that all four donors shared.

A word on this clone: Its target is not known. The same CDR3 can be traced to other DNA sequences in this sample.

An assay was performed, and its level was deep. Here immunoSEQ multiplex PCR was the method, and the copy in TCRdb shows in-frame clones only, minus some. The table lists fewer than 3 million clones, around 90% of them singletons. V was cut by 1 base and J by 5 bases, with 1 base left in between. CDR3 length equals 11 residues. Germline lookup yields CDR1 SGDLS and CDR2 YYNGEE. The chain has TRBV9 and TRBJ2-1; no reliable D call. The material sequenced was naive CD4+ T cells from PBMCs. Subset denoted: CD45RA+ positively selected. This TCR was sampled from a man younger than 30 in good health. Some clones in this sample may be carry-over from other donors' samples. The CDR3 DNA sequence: TGTGCCAGCAGCGTAAACAATGAGCAGTTCTTC. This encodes CASSVNNEQFF.